Listed below are T cell receptor beta chains from one sample, sequenced in a study of T-cell reconstitution after alpha-beta-depleted transplantation in children. A single record per CDR3 protein comes from TCRdb applying MiXCR to the PCR reads. The sample lists roughly 150,000 distinct CDR3 sequences; around 10% were seen once. The material sequenced was PBMCs, taken before TCRalphabeta/CD19-depleted stem cell transplant. These receptors all come from a boy aged 2-9 years with acute myeloid leukemia, due to receive a stem cell transplant. The CDR3 runs from the conserved cysteine through the conserved F or W. Fields, in order: D gene, V gene, clone size, J gene, CDR3 DNA, CDR3 protein. A D gene is named only where the DNA matches it firmly. Size is omitted from some rows. Given values are once, few, many or a class for expanded clones.

>TRBD2|TRBV15|NA|TRBJ2-5
TGTGCCACCAGCCGGGGGGTAGGACTAGCGGATCAAGAGACCCAGTACTTC
CATSRGVGLADQETQYF
>NA|TRBV5-1|many|TRBJ2-3
TGCGCCAGCAGCTTGGTGATCGGACGCCCAGATACGCAGTATTTT
CASSLVIGRPDTQYF
>TRBD1|TRBV27|NA|TRBJ1-5
TGTGCCAGCGGACAGGGGTCCAATCAGCCCCAGCATTTT
CASGQGSNQPQHF
>NA|TRBV5-5|many|TRBJ2-1
TGTGCCAGCAGCTTGTCCCCCAGGCAGGGGGAGGACAATGAGCAGTTCTTC
CASSLSPRQGEDNEQFF
>TRBD1|TRBV5-1|many|TRBJ2-6
TGCGCCAGCAGCTTGGGGACAGGCATCTCTGGGGCCAACGTCCTGACTTTC
CASSLGTGISGANVLTF
>NA|TRBV5-1|many|TRBJ2-1
TGCGCCAGCAGCTTGAAGCTCTGGGAATCCTACAATGAGCAGTTCTTC
CASSLKLWESYNEQFF
>NA|TRBV5-1|many|TRBJ2-5
TGCGCCAGCAAGAGAGGGGAAGAGACCCAGTACTTC
CASKRGEETQYF
>NA|TRBV10-3|many|TRBJ2-5
TGTGCCATCAGTGACAGGGCCAGAACGGAGACCCAGTACTTC
CAISDRARTETQYF
>TRBD2|TRBV20-1|NA|TRBJ2-7
TGCAGTGCTAGAGATCAAGCGGGGTACGAGCAGTACTTC
CSARDQAGYEQYF
>TRBD1|TRBV11-2|many|TRBJ1-2
TGTGCCAGCAGCTTCACAGGGGCCCCGGACTATGGCTACACCTTC
CASSFTGAPDYGYTF
>NA|TRBV7-6|many|TRBJ2-1
TGTGCCAGCAGCTTAGTTGAGGTGATCACCTACAATGAGCAGTTCTTC
CASSLVEVITYNEQFF
>TRBD2|TRBV20-1|many|TRBJ2-1
TGCAGTGCGGATAGCGGGGTGTACAATGAGCAGTTCTTC
CSADSGVYNEQFF
>NA|TRBV6-1|many|TRBJ1-2
TGTGCCAGCAGTGCCCCACCACCAGGCGCACATGCGATTAACTATGGCTACACCTTC
CASSAPPPGAHAINYGYTF
>TRBD1|TRBV20-1|many|TRBJ2-5
TGCAGTGCTAGAGAGTACAGGGGCCTAGAGACCCAGTACTTC
CSAREYRGLETQYF
>TRBD1|TRBV6-1|NA|TRBJ1-5
TGTGCCAGCAGGGAGACAGGGGGGAATCAGCCCCAGCATTTT
CASRETGGNQPQHF
>NA|TRBV27|many|TRBJ1-5
TGTGCCAGCAGTCAGGGACCGCTAAGCAATCAGCCCCAGCATTTT
CASSQGPLSNQPQHF
>NA|TRBV27|many|TRBJ1-1
TGTGCCAGCAGTTCAAGTACTGAAGCTTTCTTT
CASSSSTEAFF
>NA|TRBV13|NA|TRBJ2-5
TGTGCCAGCAGCTTACCCCCAGGAGAGACCCAGTACTTC
CASSLPPGETQYF
>NA|TRBV19|NA|TRBJ1-5
TGTGCCAGTAGTATAGAGCAGAGGGGACGGCAGCCCCAGCATTTT
CASSIEQRGRQPQHF
>NA|TRBV7-3|few|TRBJ2-2
TGTGCCAGCAGATCGGAGGGGTCCGGGGAGCTGTTTTTT
CASRSEGSGELFF
>NA|TRBV18|many|TRBJ1-6
TGTGCCAGCTCACCGCAGGAGGGCGTCTATAATTCACCCCTCCACTTT
CASSPQEGVYNSPLHF
>TRBD1|TRBV9|many|TRBJ1-4
TGTGCCAGCAGCCCGACAGGGACGGAAAAACTGTTTTTT
CASSPTGTEKLFF
>TRBD2|TRBV27|many|TRBJ2-5
TGTGCCAGCAGTCCCGTATCGGGTGCTAGCGGGGAACAAGAGACCCAGTACTTC
CASSPVSGASGEQETQYF
>NA|TRBV5-1|many|TRBJ2-1
TGCGCCAGCAGCCCCCAAGGGAGCTCCTACAATGAGCAGTTCTTC
CASSPQGSSYNEQFF
>NA|TRBV20-1|many|TRBJ2-7
TGCAGTGCGAGAAAGGACTCCCTGGGCTCCGAGCAGTACTTC
CSARKDSLGSEQYF
>TRBD2|TRBV7-9|many|TRBJ2-1
TGTGCCAGCAGCTTAGTACAAGCGGGGGGATACAATGAGCAGTTCTTC
CASSLVQAGGYNEQFF
>TRBD1|TRBV18|many|TRBJ1-1
TGTGCCAGCTCACCGACAGGGGCCGGCACTGAAGCTTTCTTT
CASSPTGAGTEAFF
>TRBD1|TRBV20-1|many|TRBJ2-3
TGCAGTGCGAGGACAGGGGCAGATACGCAGTATTTT
CSARTGADTQYF
>TRBD2|TRBV20-1|many|TRBJ2-1
TGCAGTGCAGTAGCGGGAGGGCCTGAAAGTTGGTCCTACAATGAGCAGTTCTTC
CSAVAGGPESWSYNEQFF
>NA|TRBV12-3/TRBV12-4|many|TRBJ2-5
TGTGCCAGCAGTTTGTGGGGGTTTGGGGAGACCCAGTACTTC
CASSLWGFGETQYF
>NA|TRBV19|many|TRBJ1-2
TGTGCCAGTAGTATATTGGGGGGCGCGAACTATGGCTACACCTTC
CASSILGGANYGYTF
>TRBD2|TRBV2|NA|TRBJ2-7
TGTACCAGCGGGGGAGGGATTGAAGGACTAGCGGGATCCTACGAGCAGTACTTC
CTSGGGIEGLAGSYEQYF
>NA|TRBV20-1|many|TRBJ2-1
TGCAGTGCTAGTGGGCGCCTAGCAGTGTTCTTC
CSASGRLAVFF
>NA|TRBV7-8|many|TRBJ1-5
TGTGCCACCCGACTAGGCTTGGGGTATCAGCCCCAGCATTTT
CATRLGLGYQPQHF
>NA|TRBV12-3/TRBV12-4|many|TRBJ2-2
TGTGCCAGCAGTTTACGGCACACGGTGGTGGCCGGGGAGCTGTTTTTT
CASSLRHTVVAGELFF
>TRBD2|TRBV29-1|few|TRBJ2-3
TGCAGCGGGACCGGACTAGCGATAAGCACAGATACGCAGTATTTT
CSGTGLAISTDTQYF
>NA|TRBV6-1|few|TRBJ1-6
TGTGCCAGCAGTGAAGGGGTCGGGACCTATAATTCACCCCTCCACTTT
CASSEGVGTYNSPLHF
>NA|TRBV29-1|many|TRBJ2-7
TGCAGCGTTGAATATTCGACAGACATGCTTTACGAGCAGTACTTC
CSVEYSTDMLYEQYF
>NA|TRBV12-3/TRBV12-4|many|TRBJ1-5
TGTGCCAGCAGTTTCCGAGACGGGATGGAGCCCCAGCATTTT
CASSFRDGMEPQHF
>TRBD2|TRBV20-1|many|TRBJ2-1
TGCAGTGCCAAGCGGGGGGGCTCCAATGAGCAGTTCTTC
CSAKRGGSNEQFF
>TRBD2|TRBV7-2|many|TRBJ2-5
TGTGCCAGCAGCGTCGTCTACGCGGGGGGGCCGGAGACCCAGTACTTC
CASSVVYAGGPETQYF
>TRBD1|TRBV12-3/TRBV12-4|many|TRBJ1-5
TGTGCCAGCAGTCCCCGGGACAGCCGTATCAAGCCCCAGCATTTT
CASSPRDSRIKPQHF
>NA|TRBV20-1|many|TRBJ2-7
TGCAGTGCTGCACAGGGAGACGAGCAGTACTTC
CSAAQGDEQYF
>NA|TRBV27|many|TRBJ1-1
TGTGCCAGCGGCCCGACAGGTGGCCCTGAAGCTTTCTTT
CASGPTGGPEAFF
>TRBD2|TRBV20-1|many|TRBJ2-1
TGCAGTGCTAGGGATCCTAGCGGGAGGCTTTCCTACAATGAGCAGTTCTTC
CSARDPSGRLSYNEQFF
>NA|TRBV20-1|many|TRBJ2-3
TGCAGTCCGCGCCGGCGGGTCGGAGTGGAGGGGGAGGCAGATACGCAGTATTTT
CSPRRRVGVEGEADTQYF
>NA|TRBV7-9|many|TRBJ1-1
TGTGCCAGCAGCTTAAAGGGAAAGGATGAAGCTTTCTTT
CASSLKGKDEAFF